One TCR beta chain is described in this entry. No cognate antigen has been identified for it. It has no much larger one-base neighbor in the sample; base qualities were not kept. Ficoll-Paque density gradient centrifugation was used to isolate PBMCs. Reading the germline V gene gives CDR1 SGHDN and CDR2 FVKESK. From cysteine to phenylalanine, the CDR3 is 18 amino acids long. Just CDR3 DNA is preserved here, 54 bases in frame from base 1. V is cut back by 4 bases and J by 3 bases, with 18 bases in the junction unmatched. The sample belongs to a study of T-cell memory formation after mild COVID-19 (dated by TCRdb to about 2021). With regard to the full study: TCR sequence clusters from the two donors were found to be largely donor specific. In two donors, T-cell clones that expanded and contracted after mild COVID-19 were tracked by sequencing TCRalpha and TCRbeta repertoires over time. Two young, previously healthy adult volunteers, one female and one male, were included in the cohort.

TCRdb records Illumina NovaSeq 6000 as the sequencer. Using 5'RACE with constant-segment primers, TCRalpha and TCRbeta cDNA libraries were constructed, with sample barcodes and unique molecular identifiers added in the process. Trizol reagent was used to extract RNA from every sample. The libraries were amplified in two PCR steps, and the second step added a second sample barcode and Illumina TruSeq adapters. The libraries were sequenced on an Illumina NovaSeq using 2 x 150 bp paired-end reads. On the authors' methods: With migec v1.2.7, reads were demultiplexed and then collapsed into UMI-guided consensus sequences. Using mixcr v2.1.11, the UMI consensuses were aligned to TRA and TRB V and J templates and assembled into clonotypes. Expanded or contracted clonotypes were those called significant by both edgeR and NoisET, with noise models trained on biological replicates. For edgeR calls, a false discovery rate-adjusted p below 0.01 and a log2 fold-change threshold of 1 were applied. As an exploratory analysis of dynamics, max-normalized trajectories of the 1000 most abundant clonotypes were examined with PCA combined with hierarchical clustering. Each responding clone was given a CD4 or CD8 phenotype based on the CD4+ and CD8+ repertoires, which had been sequenced separately. The public reads were run again by TCRdb, first through fastp at Q25 and then through MiXCR, and only productive beta chains were kept. CDR3 protein sequences are deduplicated, and each keeps its most common genes and DNA. These V and J calls are TCRdb output, not the study's own analysis. The table for this sample lists 190,000 or so distinct CDR3 sequences; about 10% of them were counted only once. The top ten clones comprise approximately 2.8% of the sample.

The paper's findings and limits, for the study overall: Contracting CD4+ clones were found mainly in CM and EM memory subsets, while CD8+ clones were enriched in EMRA. Some responding clones were detected in pre-infection memory, suggesting pre-existing cross-reactive memory T cells joined the SARS-CoV-2 response. Only a couple of mild cases were covered by the study, and larger cohorts that include severe cases with pre-infection samples were considered necessary. The second-wave clones that peaked on day 37 were not confirmed to be SARS-CoV-2 specific. Clones contracting from day 15 to 85 had balanced CD4/CD8 phenotypes, while a second wave expanding from day 15 to 37 was biased towards CD4+.

Input material: PBMCs or a T cell subset sorted from them (not recorded which). The receptor's source is a man aged 18-30 years who had mild COVID-19 (a few samples of this study predate the infection). The sample titles of this study are shuffled in the database, so cell type and time point are left out; the donor was told from shared clones. The rearrangement combines TRBV14 with TRBJ2-7; the junction holds 7 bases that match TRBD1. The nucleotide sequence reads TGTGCCAGCAGCCCCGTACAGTGGACAGGCTATAAGCTCTACGAGCAGTACTTC. Translated, it reads CASSPVQWTGYKLYEQYF.